This T cell receptor beta chain was recovered during a study of T cells after yellow fever vaccination. This clonotype was counted a few times. CDR3 size: 13 residues. Trimming removed 1 base at V and 6 bases at J, with 10 bases between. Per germline, CDR1 SGHRS and CDR2 YFSETQ. Using its own MiXCR run on the 5' RACE reads, TCRdb lists one record per CDR3 protein. This repertoire shows over 120,000 distinct CDR3 sequences, roughly 6.7% found once; its top ten account for 0.5% to 0.65%. This chain connects TRBV5-1 to TRBJ1-2; unclear D gene. Sequences were derived from CD4+ T cells sorted from PBMCs, sampled 10 days after the yellow fever booster vaccination. This receptor was identified in a man younger than 45 who received the YFV17D yellow fever vaccine. The CDR3 loop reads CASSLRGEDGYTF. CDR3 coding DNA: TGCGCCAGCAGCTTGCGGGGTGAGGATGGCTACACCTTC. Using reference TRBV5-1 and TRBJ1-2 for the parts outside the CDR3, the full variable domain is KAGVTQTPRYLIKTRGQQVTLSCSPISGHRSVSWYQQTPGQGLQFLFEYFSETQRNKGNFPGRFSGRQFSNSRSEMNVSTLELGDSALYLCASSLRGEDGYTFGSGTRLTVV.